This TCR beta chain was observed in a study of early T cells in non-severe SARS-CoV-2 infection. Trimming removed 1 base from V and 9 bases from J; junction bases left unmatched: 6. Looked up from germline, CDR1 is LGHNA and CDR2 is YSLEER. The CDR3 runs to 15 residues. TCRdb used MiXCR to reprocess the 5' RACE reads, holding one entry per CDR3 protein. The sample yields 29,000 or so distinct CDR3 sequences, 8.5% to 10% seen once. By frequency in the sample, this clonotype is medium-sized. The chain uses TRBV4-3 and TRBJ1-6; 7 nucleotides line up with TRBD1. Sequencing was performed on whole blood. The clonotype comes from an adult who was a healthcare worker with PCR-confirmed SARS-CoV-2 infection or an uninfected control (not recorded which). The CDR3 DNA reads as TGCGCCAGCAGCCAAGGAAGTCAGGGGGGTTCACCCCTCCACTTT. Its translation: CASSQGSQGGSPLHF.